The entry below describes one TCR beta chain. The data belong to a study of blood T cell repertoires in COVID-19. Assay: immunoSEQ multiplex PCR; the TCRdb copy retains only in-frame clones and omits some. The data contain under 200,000 clones, over 80% of them singletons. This TCR derives from a woman of 80 years or more with active or convalescent COVID-19. The specimen was peripheral blood.

The CDR3 DNA is TGTGCCAGCAGCTCCGGGACAGGGCGCGTCCAAGAGACCCAGTACTTC. This translates into CASSSGTGRVQETQYF. The chain carries TRBV5-5 and TRBJ2-5, with 9 bases matching TRBD1. CDR1 is SGHKS and CDR2 is YYEKEE in the germline V gene (reference sequence). This CDR3 comprises 16 residues. V lost 3 bases to trimming and J lost 1 base; unmatched junction nucleotides: 7. Combining the CDR3 with reference TRBV5-5 and TRBJ2-5 gives the whole variable domain DAGVTQSPTHLIKTRGQQVTLRCSPISGHKSVSWYQQVLGQGPQFIFQYYEKEERGRGNFPDRFSARQFPNYSSELNVNALLLGDSALYLCASSSGTGRVQETQYFGPGTRLLVL.